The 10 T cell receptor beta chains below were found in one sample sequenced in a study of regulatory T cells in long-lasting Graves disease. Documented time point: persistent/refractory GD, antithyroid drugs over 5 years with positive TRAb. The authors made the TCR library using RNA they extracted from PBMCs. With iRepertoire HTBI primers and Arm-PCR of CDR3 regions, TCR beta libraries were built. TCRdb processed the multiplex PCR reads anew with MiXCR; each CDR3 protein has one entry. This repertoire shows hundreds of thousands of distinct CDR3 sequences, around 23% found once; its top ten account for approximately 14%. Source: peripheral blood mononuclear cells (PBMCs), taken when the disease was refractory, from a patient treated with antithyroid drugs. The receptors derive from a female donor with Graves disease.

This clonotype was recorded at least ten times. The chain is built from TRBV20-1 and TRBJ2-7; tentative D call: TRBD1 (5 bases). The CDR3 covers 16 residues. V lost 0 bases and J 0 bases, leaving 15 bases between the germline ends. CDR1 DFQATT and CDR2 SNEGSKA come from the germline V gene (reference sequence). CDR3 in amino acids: CSARDLAGMSSYEQYF. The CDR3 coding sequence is TGCAGTGCTAGAGATCTGGCAGGGATGAGCTCCTACGAGCAGTACTTC.

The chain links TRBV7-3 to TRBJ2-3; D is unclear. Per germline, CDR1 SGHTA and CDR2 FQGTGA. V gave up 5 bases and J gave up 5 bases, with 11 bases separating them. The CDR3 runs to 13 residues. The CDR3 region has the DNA TGTGCCAGCAGCGCGTCAAGGATAGATACGCAGTATTTT. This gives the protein CASSASRIDTQYF.

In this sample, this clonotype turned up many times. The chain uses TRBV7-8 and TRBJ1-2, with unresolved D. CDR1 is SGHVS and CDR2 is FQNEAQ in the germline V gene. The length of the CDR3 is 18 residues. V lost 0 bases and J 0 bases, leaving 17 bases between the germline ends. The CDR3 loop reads CASSLAMGSSYSNYGYTF. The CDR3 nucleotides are TGTGCCAGCAGCTTAGCGATGGGTAGCAGCTACTCTAACTATGGCTACACCTTC. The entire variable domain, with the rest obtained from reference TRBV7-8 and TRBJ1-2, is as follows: GAGVSQSPRYKVAKRGQDVALRCDPISGHVSLFWYQQALGQGPEFLTYFQNEAQLDKSGLPSDRFFAERPEGSVSTLKIQRTQQEDSAVYLCASSLAMGSSYSNYGYTFGSGTRLTVV.

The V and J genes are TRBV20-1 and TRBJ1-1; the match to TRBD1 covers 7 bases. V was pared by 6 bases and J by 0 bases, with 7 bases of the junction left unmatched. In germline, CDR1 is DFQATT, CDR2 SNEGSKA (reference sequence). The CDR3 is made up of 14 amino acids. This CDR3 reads CSAQTGAMNTEAFF. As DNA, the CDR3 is TGCAGTGCCCAAACAGGGGCCATGAACACTGAAGCTTTCTTT.

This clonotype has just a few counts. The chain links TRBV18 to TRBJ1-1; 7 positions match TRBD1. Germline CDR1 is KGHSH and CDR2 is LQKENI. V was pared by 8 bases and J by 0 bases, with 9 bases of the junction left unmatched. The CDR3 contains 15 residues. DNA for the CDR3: TGTGCCAGCGATCCGGGACAGAGTTTGAACACTGAAGCTTTCTTT. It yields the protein CASDPGQSLNTEAFF.

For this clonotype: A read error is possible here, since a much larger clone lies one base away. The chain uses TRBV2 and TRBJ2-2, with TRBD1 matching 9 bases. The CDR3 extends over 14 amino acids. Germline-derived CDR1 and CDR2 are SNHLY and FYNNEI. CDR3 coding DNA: TGTGCCGGCAGTGGGACAGGGCGCGCCGGGGAGCTGTTTTTT. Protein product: CAGSGTGRAGELFF.

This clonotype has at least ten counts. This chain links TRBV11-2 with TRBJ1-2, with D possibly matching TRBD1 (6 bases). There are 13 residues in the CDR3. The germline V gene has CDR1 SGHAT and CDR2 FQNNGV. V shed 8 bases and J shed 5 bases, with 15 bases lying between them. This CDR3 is CASGIQGGYGYTF. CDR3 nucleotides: TGTGCCAGCGGTATACAGGGAGGGTATGGCTACACCTTC. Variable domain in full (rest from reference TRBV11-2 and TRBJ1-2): EAGVAQSPRYKIIEKRQSVAFWCNPISGHATLYWYQQILGQGPKLLIQFQNNGVVDDSQLPKDRFSAERLKGVDSTLKIQPAKLEDSAVYLCASGIQGGYGYTFGSGTRLTVV.

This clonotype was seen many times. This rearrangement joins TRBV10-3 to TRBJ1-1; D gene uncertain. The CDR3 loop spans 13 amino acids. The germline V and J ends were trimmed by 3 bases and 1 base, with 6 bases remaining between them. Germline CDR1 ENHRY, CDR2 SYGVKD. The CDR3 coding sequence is TGTGCCATCAGTGAAAGGGAGAACACTGAAGCTTTCTTT. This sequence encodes CAISERENTEAFF.

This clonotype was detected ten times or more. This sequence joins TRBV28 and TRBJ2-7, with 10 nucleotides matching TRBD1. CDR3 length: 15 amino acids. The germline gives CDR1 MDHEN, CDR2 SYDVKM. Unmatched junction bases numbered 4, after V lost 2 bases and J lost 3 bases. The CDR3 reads CASSLTGQGNYEQYF. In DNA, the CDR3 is TGTGCCAGCAGTTTAACGGGACAGGGGAACTACGAGCAGTACTTC.

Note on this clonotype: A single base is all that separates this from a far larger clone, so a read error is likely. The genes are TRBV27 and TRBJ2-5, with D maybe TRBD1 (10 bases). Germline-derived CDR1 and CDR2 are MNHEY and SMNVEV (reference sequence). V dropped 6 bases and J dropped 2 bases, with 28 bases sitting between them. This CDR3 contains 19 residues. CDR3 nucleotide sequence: TGTGCCAGCAGCCCGCGGGGGGGACAGGGGTCCGTTCGGCAAGAGACCCAGTACTTC. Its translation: CASSPRGGQGSVRQETQYF.